The 17 T cell receptor beta chains listed next were all sequenced from one sample in a study of cytomegalovirus exposure and HLA in healthy donors. PCR employed 60 Vbeta and 13 Jbeta primers. TCRdb keeps only in-frame clones here, not all; method: immunoSEQ multiplex PCR. The sample has tens of thousands of clones, just under 80% seen once. Sequenced: PBMCs. These receptors all come from a male donor in good health and CMV-seropositive.

The V call is TRBV7-3, the J call TRBJ2-1; 9 positions match TRBD2. Germline-derived CDR1 and CDR2 are SGHTA and FQGTGA. The CDR3 loop spans 15 amino acids. V lost 0 bases to trimming and J lost 4 bases; unmatched junction nucleotides: 1. CDR3 nucleotide sequence: TGTGCCAGCAGCTTAACAGCGGGAGGATACAATGAGCAGTTCTTC. Translation: CASSLTAGGYNEQFF.

The rearrangement links TRBV28 to TRBJ1-1, with unresolved D. V lost 6 bases, J lost 6 bases, and 8 bases lay in between. The CDR3 has 11 residues. Germline values: CDR1 MDHEN, CDR2 SYDVKM. Here the CDR3 reads CASSYGPEAFF. The CDR3 DNA reads TGTGCCAGCAGCTACGGTCCTGAAGCTTTCTTT.

The chain uses TRBV9 and TRBJ2-7; the D gene is possibly TRBD2 (6 bases). Per the germline V gene, CDR1 is SGDLS and CDR2 is YYNGEE. Trimming took 4 bases from V and 0 from J, leaving 14 bases between them. The CDR3 sequence is 15 residues long. CDR3 DNA sequence: TGTGCCAGCAGCCTAAGCGGGCAGAGCTCCTACGAGCAGTACTTC. The encoded protein is CASSLSGQSSYEQYF.

This clone came up a few times. This chain joins TRBV28 and TRBJ2-3; a weak D match, TRBD2 (5 bases). V was clipped by 6 bases and J by 5 bases, with 12 bases between them. There are 13 residues in the CDR3. Germline values: CDR1 MDHEN, CDR2 SYDVKM. The CDR3 spells CASSRGGVDTQYF. The CDR3 region has the DNA TGTGCCAGCAGCCGTGGAGGAGTAGATACGCAGTATTTT. Combining the CDR3 with reference TRBV28 and TRBJ2-3 gives the whole variable domain DVKVTQSSRYLVKRTGEKVFLECVQDMDHENMFWYRQDPGLGLRLIYFSYDVKMKEKGDIPEGYSVSREKKERFSLILESASTNQTSMYLCASSRGGVDTQYFGPGTRLTVL.

The rearrangement uses TRBV9 and TRBJ2-1; 9 positions agree with TRBD1. The CDR3 has 16 amino acids. Trimming removed 0 bases from V and 8 bases from J; junction bases left unmatched: 9. Germline-derived CDR1 and CDR2 are SGDLS and YYNGEE. The CDR3 spells CASSVEWTGAGHEQFF. The CDR3, as DNA: TGTGCCAGCAGCGTAGAATGGACAGGGGCGGGCCATGAGCAGTTCTTC. The variable domain in full, with the rest retrieved from reference TRBV9 and TRBJ2-1, is DSGVTQTPKHLITATGQRVTLRCSPRSGDLSVYWYQQSLDQGLQFLIQYYNGEERAKGNILERFSAQQFPDLHSELNLSSLELGDSALYFCASSVEWTGAGHEQFFGPGTRLTVL.

The rearrangement links TRBV12-5 to TRBJ1-2, with D uncertain. V was cut by 5 bases and J by 3 bases, with 10 bases left in between. The length of the CDR3 is 13 residues. Per germline, CDR1 LGHNT and CDR2 FRNRAP. In nucleotides, the CDR3 is TGTGCTAGTGGTGCCGGGAGCCACTATGGCTACACCTTC. Amino acids: CASGAGSHYGYTF.

The J gene is TRBJ2-1, the V gene TRBV7-2; 13 positions agree with TRBD2. Germline trimming cut 1 base from V and 7 bases from J; bases unmatched to any gene: 7. This CDR3 is 17 amino acids long. Per the germline V gene, CDR1 is SGHTA and CDR2 is FQGNSA. This CDR3 reads CASSLGLLAGGFNEQFF. The CDR3 region has the DNA TGTGCCAGCAGCTTAGGGTTACTAGCGGGAGGGTTTAATGAGCAGTTCTTC.

The rearrangement joins TRBV2 to TRBJ2-7; 13 positions agree with TRBD2. V lost 7 bases to trimming and J lost 10 bases; unmatched junction nucleotides: 7. This CDR3 comprises 13 residues. The germline V gene encodes CDR1 SNHLY and CDR2 FYNNEI. Here the CDR3 DNA reads TGTGCCAGCACCATCGGGACTAGCGGGATCCAGTACTTC. This encodes CASTIGTSGIQYF. The full variable domain, in which reference TRBV2 and TRBJ2-7 provide the parts outside the CDR3, is EPEVTQTPSHQVTQMGQEVILRCVPISNHLYFYWYRQILGQKVEFLVSFYNNEISEKSEIFDDQFSVERPDGSNFTLKIRSTKLEDSAMYFCASTIGTSGIQYFGPGTRLTVT.

J is TRBJ2-1 and V is TRBV7-2; 8 nucleotides line up with TRBD2. Germline V gives CDR1 SGHTA, CDR2 FQGNSA. This CDR3 has 14 residues. The V segment lost 3 bases and the J segment 5 bases; nucleotides outside the gene matches: 3. The CDR3 is CASSLGLEHNEQFF. In nucleotides, the CDR3 is TGTGCCAGCAGCTTGGGACTAGAACACAATGAGCAGTTCTTC.

V gene TRBV6-1 combines with J gene TRBJ2-2, with 10 bases identical to TRBD2. Germline V gives CDR1 MNHNS, CDR2 SASEGT. The CDR3 contains 17 residues. The V segment lost 4 bases and the J segment 0 bases; nucleotides outside the gene matches: 5. The chain's CDR3 is CASSGRLAGTNTGELFF. The CDR3 DNA is TGTGCCAGCAGTGGGCGACTAGCGGGTACGAACACCGGGGAGCTGTTTTTT.

The rearrangement links TRBV29-1 to TRBJ1-2; 11 nucleotides line up with TRBD1. The CDR3 covers 14 residues. Trimming took 7 bases from V and 2 from J; bases not matched to a gene: 6. The germline V gene encodes CDR1 SQVTM and CDR2 ANQGSEA. This CDR3 reads CSAGQGVGNYGYTF. The DNA of the CDR3 is TGCAGCGCGGGACAGGGGGTAGGAAACTATGGCTACACCTTC.

This clone was seen a single time. The rearrangement links TRBV30 to TRBJ2-1; D is perhaps TRBD2 (6 bases). Trimming pared 2 bases from V and 1 base from J, leaving 15 bases between. Germline CDR1 is GTSNPN and CDR2 is SVGIG (reference sequence). This CDR3 contains 16 residues. CDR3 in amino acids: CAWSPFVGGSYNEQFF. DNA for the CDR3: TGTGCCTGGAGTCCCTTCGTCGGGGGATCCTACAATGAGCAGTTCTTC.

J is TRBJ2-1 and V is TRBV12-5, with a weak D call TRBD1 (6 bases). CDR1 is LGHNT and CDR2 is FRNRAP in the germline V gene. The CDR3 length is 15 residues. The V end lost 9 bases, the J end lost 8 bases, and 23 bases lay between the germline ends. CDR3 bases: TGTGCTAGGCACCCCTGGGACACCCTTTTTCATGAGCAGTTCTTC. This encodes CARHPWDTLFHEQFF.

This chain uses TRBV7-8 with TRBJ2-3; TRBD2 matches 15 bases. J was trimmed by 4 bases and V by 3 bases; bases with no gene match: 2. Looked up from germline, CDR1 is SGHVS and CDR2 is FQNEAQ. CDR3 size: 16 residues. CDR3 nucleotide sequence: TGTGCCAGCAGCTTTAGGACTAGCGGGAGGGCAGATACGCAGTATTTT. Translated, it gives CASSFRTSGRADTQYF.

The chain carries TRBV18 and TRBJ2-7; TRBD1 might be the D (7 bases). Germline lookup yields CDR1 KGHSH and CDR2 LQKENI. The CDR3 runs 14 residues. The germline V and J ends were trimmed by 0 bases and 4 bases, with 10 bases remaining between them. The CDR3 DNA follows: TGTGCCAGCTCACCACCCGCAGGGGGGTACGAGCAGTACTTC. Protein product: CASSPPAGGYEQYF. The whole variable domain, remainder taken from reference TRBV18 and TRBJ2-7, is NAGVMQNPRHLVRRRGQEARLRCSPMKGHSHVYWYRQLPEEGLKFMVYLQKENIIDESGMPKERFSAEFPKEGPSILRIQQVVRGDSAAYFCASSPPAGGYEQYFGPGTRLTVT.

The V and J genes are TRBV7-9 and TRBJ2-7, with D tentatively TRBD2 (5 bases). The CDR3 spans 12 residues. Per germline, CDR1 SEHNR and CDR2 FQNEAQ (reference sequence). Trimming took 1 base from V and 6 from J, leaving 7 bases between them. CDR3 amino acids: CASSLDEGEQYF. The CDR3 bases are TGTGCCAGCAGCTTAGATGAGGGCGAGCAGTACTTC.

This clone appeared a single time. CDR3 DNA sequence: TGTGCCAGCAGTGAAGGGACAGGGTTGACCCAGTACTTC. Its translation is CASSEGTGLTQYF. The chain combines TRBV2 with TRBJ2-5, with 8 nucleotides matching TRBD1. CDR1 is SNHLY and CDR2 is FYNNEI in the germline V gene. This CDR3 is 13 amino acids long. The J segment lost 7 bases and the V segment lost 1 base, leaving 2 bases of the junction unmatched.